This T cell receptor (beta chain) was profiled in a study of tumor-infiltrating lymphocytes in primary liver carcinoma. At the level of the study: Stage T1-T3 N0M0 and a size of roughly 4 to 10 cm characterized the tumors. Study-level results: Top-250-clone fractions were significantly higher in tumors than in blood (p = 0.039). Overlap in tumor-adjacent and tumor-blood pairs fell below that of tumor region pairs.

Between about 19 and 34 mg of unsorted bulk tissue served as the source from which RNA and DNA were co-extracted. Surgeons treated the primary liver carcinoma of the patients by surgical resection. Looked up from germline, CDR1 is MNHEY and CDR2 is SVGEGT. This CDR3 spans 22 amino acids. As for this clonotype: Its target is not known. Mismatch with germline at one junction end may stem from a read error.

cDNA specific to TCR beta was made from 450 to 650 ng of total RNA, with a constant-region primer employed for priming. TCR beta libraries came from three nested multiplex PCR rounds using slightly modified ARM-PCR. Researchers ran the first two PCR rounds for roughly 11 cycles each with TRBV1-TRBV30 forward primers and a C-beta reverse primer. Each CDR3 protein gets one entry after TCRdb re-called the multiplex PCR reads with MiXCR. The sample includes tens of thousands of distinct CDR3 sequences, around 64% of them seen just once. This clonotype was obtained from a man in his forties with primary liver carcinoma and hepatitis B virus infection. The sequencing input was liver tumor tissue from sampling region 4. Subset denoted: tumor region T4, right-lateral pole. This sequence joins TRBV6-2 or TRBV6-3 and TRBJ2-1, with TRBD2 matching over 10 bases. The CDR3 protein is CAGSFLIEAWVLAGERVNEQFF. In DNA, the CDR3 is TGTGCCGGCAGTTTCCTGATTGAGGCGTGGGTTCTAGCGGGAGAAAGGGTCAATGAGCAGTTCTTC.